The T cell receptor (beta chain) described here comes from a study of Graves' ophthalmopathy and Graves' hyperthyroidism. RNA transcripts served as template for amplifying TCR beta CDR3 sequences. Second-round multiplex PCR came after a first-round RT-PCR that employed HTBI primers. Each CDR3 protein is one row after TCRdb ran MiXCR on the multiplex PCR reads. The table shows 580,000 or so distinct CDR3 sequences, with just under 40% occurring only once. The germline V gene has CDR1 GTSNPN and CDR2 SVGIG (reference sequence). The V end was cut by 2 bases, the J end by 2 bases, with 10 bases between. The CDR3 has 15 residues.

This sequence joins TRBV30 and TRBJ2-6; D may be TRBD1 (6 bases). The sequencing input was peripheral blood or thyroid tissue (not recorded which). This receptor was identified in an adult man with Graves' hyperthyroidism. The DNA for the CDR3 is TGTGCCTGGAGTCATACAGGGCCTGGGGCCAACGTCCTGACTTTC. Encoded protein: CAWSHTGPGANVLTF.